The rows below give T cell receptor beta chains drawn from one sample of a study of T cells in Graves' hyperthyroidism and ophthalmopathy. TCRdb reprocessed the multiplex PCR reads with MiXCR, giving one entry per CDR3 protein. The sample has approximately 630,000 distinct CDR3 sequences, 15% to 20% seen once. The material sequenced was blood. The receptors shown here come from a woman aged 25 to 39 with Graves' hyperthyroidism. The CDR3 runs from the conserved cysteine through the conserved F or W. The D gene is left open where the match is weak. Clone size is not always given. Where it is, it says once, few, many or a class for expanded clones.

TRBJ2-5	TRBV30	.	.	CAWSNGNKETQYF	TGTGCCTGGAGTAACGGGAATAAAGAGACCCAGTACTTC
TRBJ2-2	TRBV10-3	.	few	CAINGGVTNTGELFF	TGTGCCATCAATGGGGGCGTCACGAACACCGGGGAGCTGTTTTTT
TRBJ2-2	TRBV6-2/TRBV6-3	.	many	CASSYSPGGELFF	TGTGCCAGCAGTTACTCCCCAGGGGGGGAGCTGTTTTTT
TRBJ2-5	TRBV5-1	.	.	CASSLDRYQETQYF	TGCGCCAGCAGCTTGGACAGGTACCAAGAGACCCAGTACTTC
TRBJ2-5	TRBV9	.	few	CASSVEDSSQETQYF	TGTGCCAGCAGCGTAGAGGACAGCTCCCAAGAGACCCAGTACTTC
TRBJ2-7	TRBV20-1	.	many	CSARGDPREQYF	TGCAGTGCTAGGGGGGACCCCCGCGAGCAGTACTTC
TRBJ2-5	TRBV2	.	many	CASTETETQYF	TGTGCCAGCACGGAGACGGAGACCCAGTACTTC
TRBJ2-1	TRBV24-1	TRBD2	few	CATSDHRLAGSSYNEQFF	TGTGCCACCAGTGACCATAGACTAGCGGGGAGCTCCTACAATGAGCAGTTCTTC
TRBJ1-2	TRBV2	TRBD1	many	CARKPGTGNGYTF	TGTGCCAGAAAACCCGGGACAGGGAATGGCTACACCTTC
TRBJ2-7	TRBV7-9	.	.	CASSQTPGIYEQYF	TGTGCCAGCAGTCAAACACCAGGGATCTACGAGCAGTACTTC
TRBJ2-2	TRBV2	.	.	CASSEGAGLNTGELFF	TGTGCCAGCAGTGAAGGGGCGGGCTTGAACACCGGGGAGCTGTTTTTT
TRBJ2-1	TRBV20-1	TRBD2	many	CSARYQAGALGNEQFF	TGCAGTGCTAGGTACCAGGCGGGAGCTCTAGGCAATGAGCAGTTCTTC
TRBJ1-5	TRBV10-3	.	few	CAIRFLRGNSNQPQHF	TGTGCCATCAGATTTTTAAGGGGTAACAGCAATCAGCCCCAGCATTTT
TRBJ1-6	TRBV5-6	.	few	CASSSYGRVGESPLHF	TGTGCCAGCAGCTCATACGGTCGGGTTGGCGAGTCACCCCTCCACTTT
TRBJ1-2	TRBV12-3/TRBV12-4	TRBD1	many	CASSPGTEYGYTF	TGTGCCAGCAGCCCCGGGACAGAATATGGCTACACCTTC
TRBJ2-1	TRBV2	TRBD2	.	CASRRLTSGRVAEQFF	TGTGCCAGCAGACGCCTGACTAGCGGGAGAGTTGCTGAGCAGTTCTTC
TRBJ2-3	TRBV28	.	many	CASSFASPDTQYF	TGTGCCAGCAGTTTCGCCAGTCCAGATACGCAGTATTTT